Listed below are T cell receptor beta chains from one sample, sequenced in a study of brain T cells in children with intractable seizures. Only in-frame clones appear in the TCRdb table, and some are missing; sequencing was by immunoSEQ multiplex PCR. Among about 340,000 clones listed, 93% were seen once. The sequencing used peripheral blood, collected less than 6 months after surgery. Receptors were obtained from a boy under two years old with tuberous sclerosis and intractable seizures. The CDR3 runs from the conserved cysteine through the conserved F or W. D genes are given only for firm matches. Size is omitted from some rows. Given values are once, few, many or a class for expanded clones.

V gene: TRBV27
D gene: .
J gene: TRBJ2-7
clone size: .
CDR3 DNA: TGTGCCAGCAGTGCCAGGGACGGCTACGAGCAGTACTTC
CDR3 protein: CASSARDGYEQYF

V gene: TRBV6-5
D gene: .
J gene: TRBJ1-2
clone size: .
CDR3 DNA: TGTGCCAGCATTCGGGAAAAGGGCTACACCTTC
CDR3 protein: CASIREKGYTF

V gene: TRBV29-1
D gene: TRBD2
J gene: TRBJ2-5
clone size: .
CDR3 DNA: TGCAGCCTTCGACTAGCGGGGGTTCAAGAGACCCAGTACTTC
CDR3 protein: CSLRLAGVQETQYF

V gene: TRBV15
D gene: TRBD1
J gene: TRBJ2-3
clone size: .
CDR3 DNA: TGTGCCACCAGCAGCCGTTCGACAGGGGGCACAGATACGCAGTATTTT
CDR3 protein: CATSSRSTGGTDTQYF

V gene: TRBV29-1
D gene: .
J gene: TRBJ2-2
clone size: .
CDR3 DNA: TGCAGCGTTGAACTCCAGGGTATTCGAAACACCGGGGAGCTGTTTTTT
CDR3 protein: CSVELQGIRNTGELFF

V gene: TRBV7-9
D gene: .
J gene: TRBJ1-5
clone size: .
CDR3 DNA: TGTGCCAGCAGCTTAGGGAGAAATCAGCCCCAGCATTTT
CDR3 protein: CASSLGRNQPQHF

V gene: TRBV2
D gene: .
J gene: TRBJ2-4
clone size: .
CDR3 DNA: TGTGCCAGCAGTGATTGGGGGACTCAGGCCAAAAACATTCAGTACTTC
CDR3 protein: CASSDWGTQAKNIQYF

V gene: TRBV25-1
D gene: .
J gene: TRBJ1-6
clone size: .
CDR3 DNA: TGTGCCAGCTCCGCGGGGGGCTCCTATAATTCACCCCTCCACTTT
CDR3 protein: CASSAGGSYNSPLHF

V gene: TRBV5-1
D gene: .
J gene: TRBJ2-7
clone size: .
CDR3 DNA: TGCGCCAGCAGCCCCAATTCGGGACAAGTCACCTACGAGCAGTACTTC
CDR3 protein: CASSPNSGQVTYEQYF

V gene: TRBV30
D gene: TRBD1
J gene: TRBJ1-5
clone size: once
CDR3 DNA: TGTGCCTGGAGTGTGGGGACAGGGACGAATCAGCCCCAGCATTTT
CDR3 protein: CAWSVGTGTNQPQHF

V gene: TRBV5-6
D gene: TRBD2
J gene: TRBJ2-7
clone size: .
CDR3 DNA: TGTGCCAGCAGCTTGGCCGGGGCGGGAGGCTCCTACGAGCAGTACTTC
CDR3 protein: CASSLAGAGGSYEQYF

V gene: TRBV5-1
D gene: TRBD1
J gene: TRBJ2-3
clone size: .
CDR3 DNA: TGCGCCAGCAGCCCTGGACAGGGAAGCACAGATACGCAGTATTTT
CDR3 protein: CASSPGQGSTDTQYF

V gene: TRBV5-1
D gene: TRBD2
J gene: TRBJ2-7
clone size: .
CDR3 DNA: TGCGCCAGCAGCCGGCGGGAGGACTACGAGCAGTACTTC
CDR3 protein: CASSRREDYEQYF

V gene: TRBV4-2
D gene: .
J gene: TRBJ1-2
clone size: .
CDR3 DNA: TGTGCCAGCAGCCAAGCAAACAGGGCGAACTATGGCTACACCTTC
CDR3 protein: CASSQANRANYGYTF

V gene: TRBV5-4
D gene: TRBD2
J gene: TRBJ2-5
clone size: .
CDR3 DNA: TGTGCCAGCAGCCCGCCCGGGCGGGGGGGCCCAGAGACCCAGTACTTC
CDR3 protein: CASSPPGRGGPETQYF

V gene: TRBV6-6
D gene: TRBD1
J gene: TRBJ2-3
clone size: .
CDR3 DNA: TGTGCCAGCAGCCCGGACAGGGTGGCAGATACGCAGTATTTT
CDR3 protein: CASSPDRVADTQYF

V gene: TRBV5-4
D gene: TRBD1
J gene: TRBJ1-6
clone size: .
CDR3 DNA: TGTGCCAGCAGCTTGTCACAGGGGGCGGGTTCACCCCTCCACTTT
CDR3 protein: CASSLSQGAGSPLHF

V gene: TRBV4-1
D gene: TRBD2
J gene: TRBJ2-7
clone size: .
CDR3 DNA: TGCGCCAGCAGCCAAGTTGCGGGAGGAGGGCTCGAGCAGTACTTC
CDR3 protein: CASSQVAGGGLEQYF